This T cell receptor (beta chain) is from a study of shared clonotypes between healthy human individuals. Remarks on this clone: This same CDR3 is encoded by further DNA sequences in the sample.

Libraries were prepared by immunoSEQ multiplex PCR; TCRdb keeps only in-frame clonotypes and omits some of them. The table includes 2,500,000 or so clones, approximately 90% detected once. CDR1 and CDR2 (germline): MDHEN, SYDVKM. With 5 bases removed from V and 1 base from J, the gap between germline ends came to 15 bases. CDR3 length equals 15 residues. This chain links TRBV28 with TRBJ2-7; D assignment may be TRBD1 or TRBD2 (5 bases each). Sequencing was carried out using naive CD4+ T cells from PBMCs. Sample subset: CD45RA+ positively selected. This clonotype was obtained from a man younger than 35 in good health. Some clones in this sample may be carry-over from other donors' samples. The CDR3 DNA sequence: TGTGCCAGCAGTCCTCCCGGGACGGGTTCCTACGAGCAGTACTTC. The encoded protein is CASSPPGTGSYEQYF.